This T cell receptor beta chain is drawn from a study of T cells in localized non-small cell lung cancer. General study findings and limits: Uninvolved adjacent lung, not tumor, had the highest T cell clonality. Median roughly 57 top-100 tumor clones were shared with paired adjacent lung. Blood T cell density predicted longer survival; adjacent-lung clonality, shorter.

Germline V gene sequence: CDR1 SGHVS, CDR2 FNYEAQ. V lost 2 bases, J lost 3 bases, and 4 bases lay in between. The CDR3 sequence is 12 residues long. Assay: immunoSEQ multiplex PCR; the TCRdb copy retains only in-frame clones and omits some. The sample contains around 10,000 clones, roughly 77% of which appear only once. To note about this clone: Its antigen is not known.

The rearrangement joins TRBV7-6 to TRBJ1-1, with D hard to call. This TCR was sampled from a male donor at least 60 years old with stage I lung adenocarcinoma. Sequenced here: peripheral blood, sampled before any cancer treatment. The CDR3 bases are TGTGCCAGCAGCTTATGGGACACTGAAGCTTTCTTT. Translation gives CASSLWDTEAFF.